This is a list of T cell receptor beta chains from one sample in a study of cytomegalovirus exposure and HLA in healthy donors. The assay was immunoSEQ multiplex PCR, and TCRdb's table has in-frame clones only and misses some. Of tens of thousands of clones in the sample, around 72% are singletons; the top ten hold 12% to 15%. Sequencing was performed on PBMCs. The receptors were gathered from a male donor in good health and CMV-seropositive. Both conserved end residues are part of each CDR3. A D gene is named only where the DNA matches it firmly. Part of the rows lack a size; the others show once, few, many or a class for expanded clones.

v_gene: TRBV6-5
d_gene: NA
abundance: NA
len: 12
j_gene: TRBJ1-1
CDR3nt: TGTGCCAGCAGTGAAGGGAGAACTGAAGCTTTCTTT
CDR3aa: CASSEGRTEAFF

v_gene: TRBV5-1
d_gene: NA
abundance: NA
len: 17
j_gene: TRBJ1-4
CDR3nt: TGCGCCAGCAGCTTGGGAAGATTCGGAGGGACTAATGAAAAACTGTTTTTT
CDR3aa: CASSLGRFGGTNEKLFF

v_gene: TRBV12-1
d_gene: NA
abundance: NA
len: 15
j_gene: TRBJ2-7
CDR3nt: TGTGCCAGCAGTTTAGGACTAGCGGCCTCCTACGAGCAGTACTTC
CDR3aa: CASSLGLAASYEQYF

v_gene: TRBV30
d_gene: NA
abundance: NA
len: 17
j_gene: TRBJ2-1
CDR3nt: TGTGCCTGGACCAGGCGGAGGGGCTGGAGCTCCTACAATGAGCAGTTCTTC
CDR3aa: CAWTRRRGWSSYNEQFF

v_gene: TRBV19
d_gene: TRBD1
abundance: few
len: 15
j_gene: TRBJ1-5
CDR3nt: TGTGCCAGTAGAGGACAGGGGGCTACCAATCAGCCCCAGCATTTT
CDR3aa: CASRGQGATNQPQHF

v_gene: TRBV5-1
d_gene: TRBD1
abundance: once
len: 14
j_gene: TRBJ1-6
CDR3nt: TGCGCCAGCAGCTCTGGGACAGGGGCATCACCCCTCCACTTT
CDR3aa: CASSSGTGASPLHF

v_gene: TRBV4-1
d_gene: NA
abundance: few
len: 14
j_gene: TRBJ2-7
CDR3nt: TGCGCCAGCAGCCACGGGGGACAGTCCTACGAGCAGTACTTC
CDR3aa: CASSHGGQSYEQYF

v_gene: TRBV6-5
d_gene: NA
abundance: NA
len: 13
j_gene: TRBJ2-7
CDR3nt: TGTGCCAGCAGTGCCGGGACTTTCTACGAGCAGTACTTC
CDR3aa: CASSAGTFYEQYF

v_gene: TRBV4-1
d_gene: TRBD1
abundance: NA
len: 18
j_gene: TRBJ2-1
CDR3nt: TGCGCCAGCAGCCAAAGTCCCGGGACAGTCGGCTCCTCCCCTGAGCAGTTCTTC
CDR3aa: CASSQSPGTVGSSPEQFF

v_gene: TRBV28
d_gene: NA
abundance: NA
len: 16
j_gene: TRBJ2-7
CDR3nt: TGTGCCAGCAGTTTTTGGGGTCGGGGTAGCTCCTACGAGCAGTACTTC
CDR3aa: CASSFWGRGSSYEQYF

v_gene: TRBV6-6
d_gene: TRBD1
abundance: NA
len: 16
j_gene: TRBJ2-7
CDR3nt: TGTGCCAGCAGTCGTCCGGGACAGCTTGCAAGGAACGAGCAGTACTTC
CDR3aa: CASSRPGQLARNEQYF

v_gene: TRBV7-9
d_gene: TRBD1
abundance: NA
len: 17
j_gene: TRBJ1-5
CDR3nt: TGTGCCAGCAGCTTAGGGGGACAGTCCATTGGGAATCAGCCCCAGCATTTT
CDR3aa: CASSLGGQSIGNQPQHF

v_gene: TRBV30
d_gene: TRBD1
abundance: NA
len: 13
j_gene: TRBJ1-2
CDR3nt: TGTGCCTGGAGTGCCGGGACAGGGTGGGGCTACACCTTC
CDR3aa: CAWSAGTGWGYTF

v_gene: TRBV5-5
d_gene: NA
abundance: NA
len: 15
j_gene: TRBJ2-2
CDR3nt: TGTGCCAGCAGCTTTGGGGGGGCAAGAGCCGGGGAGCTGTTTTTT
CDR3aa: CASSFGGARAGELFF

v_gene: TRBV6-5
d_gene: NA
abundance: NA
len: 14
j_gene: TRBJ2-2
CDR3nt: TGTGCCAGCAGCTCAGACGGGGGAACCGGGGAGCTGTTTTTT
CDR3aa: CASSSDGGTGELFF

v_gene: TRBV6-5
d_gene: TRBD1
abundance: few
len: 16
j_gene: TRBJ2-5
CDR3nt: TGTGCCAGCAGTTACGGCCTCACAGGGGGTGAAGAGACCCAGTACTTC
CDR3aa: CASSYGLTGGEETQYF

v_gene: TRBV5-4
d_gene: TRBD1
abundance: NA
len: 14
j_gene: TRBJ2-3
CDR3nt: TGTGCCAGCAGGCCGGGACAGGACACAGATACGCAGTATTTT
CDR3aa: CASRPGQDTDTQYF

v_gene: TRBV15
d_gene: NA
abundance: NA
len: 15
j_gene: TRBJ2-1
CDR3nt: TGTGCCACCAGCAGCCCTGGGGCAGGCTACAATGAGCAGTTCTTC
CDR3aa: CATSSPGAGYNEQFF

v_gene: TRBV7-2
d_gene: NA
abundance: few
len: 14
j_gene: TRBJ2-5
CDR3nt: TGTGCCAGCAGCAGATCTAGCAGCCAAGAGACCCAGTACTTC
CDR3aa: CASSRSSSQETQYF

v_gene: TRBV7-9
d_gene: TRBD2
abundance: few
len: 15
j_gene: TRBJ2-7
CDR3nt: TGTTCCAGCAGCTTAGTATCCGGGAGCGGGGGCGAGCAGTACTTC
CDR3aa: CSSSLVSGSGGEQYF

v_gene: TRBV5-1
d_gene: NA
abundance: NA
len: 13
j_gene: TRBJ2-1
CDR3nt: TGCGCCAGCAGCTTGCAACTAGCAGCTGAGCAGTTCTTC
CDR3aa: CASSLQLAAEQFF

v_gene: TRBV10-3
d_gene: TRBD1
abundance: NA
len: 15
j_gene: TRBJ2-3
CDR3nt: TGTGCCATCAGTGAGTCGGGGGGACAGGGAGTACCGCAGTATTTT
CDR3aa: CAISESGGQGVPQYF

v_gene: TRBV5-4
d_gene: NA
abundance: NA
len: 15
j_gene: TRBJ2-2
CDR3nt: TGTGCCAGCAGCTTGGCCAATAGTGCGACCGGGGAGCTGTTTTTT
CDR3aa: CASSLANSATGELFF

v_gene: TRBV29-1
d_gene: TRBD1
abundance: NA
len: 13
j_gene: TRBJ1-1
CDR3nt: TGCAGCGCCCGGGACAGCATGAACACTGAAGCTTTCTTT
CDR3aa: CSARDSMNTEAFF

v_gene: TRBV7-2
d_gene: NA
abundance: NA
len: 14
j_gene: TRBJ2-7
CDR3nt: TGTGCCAGCAGCTTAGCTTGGCCCCCCTACGAGCAGTACTTC
CDR3aa: CASSLAWPPYEQYF

v_gene: TRBV7-9
d_gene: NA
abundance: NA
len: 12
j_gene: TRBJ2-7
CDR3nt: TGTGCCAGCAGCTTCAGGGGCTACGAGCAGTACTTC
CDR3aa: CASSFRGYEQYF

v_gene: TRBV5-5
d_gene: NA
abundance: NA
len: 13
j_gene: TRBJ2-7
CDR3nt: TGTGCCAGCAGCTTGGGGTCGGGCTACGAGCAGTACTTC
CDR3aa: CASSLGSGYEQYF

v_gene: TRBV7-2
d_gene: TRBD1
abundance: NA
len: 16
j_gene: TRBJ1-5
CDR3nt: TGTGCCAGCAGCATAACCGGGACAGGAGCGGGCCAGCCCCAGCATTTT
CDR3aa: CASSITGTGAGQPQHF

v_gene: TRBV7-9
d_gene: TRBD2
abundance: NA
len: 16
j_gene: TRBJ2-5
CDR3nt: TGTTCCAGCAGCGAATCGGGACTAGCGGTCCGAGAGACCCAGTACTTC
CDR3aa: CSSSESGLAVRETQYF

v_gene: TRBV7-9
d_gene: TRBD1
abundance: few
len: 16
j_gene: TRBJ2-5
CDR3nt: TGTGCCAGCAGCCTCGGGGACAGGGGGCTTCGAGAGACCCAGTACTTC
CDR3aa: CASSLGDRGLRETQYF

v_gene: TRBV19
d_gene: NA
abundance: NA
len: 15
j_gene: TRBJ2-2
CDR3nt: TGTGCCAGTAGCCCCGGGACACACAACACCGGGGAGCTGTTTTTT
CDR3aa: CASSPGTHNTGELFF

v_gene: TRBV30
d_gene: TRBD1
abundance: NA
len: 13
j_gene: TRBJ2-4
CDR3nt: TGTGCCTGTACTACAGGGGGGAAAAACATTCAGTACTTC
CDR3aa: CACTTGGKNIQYF

v_gene: TRBV6-1
d_gene: TRBD2
abundance: NA
len: 16
j_gene: TRBJ2-1
CDR3nt: TGTGCCAGCAGTGAAGAGGTTAGCGGGATTTACAATGAGCAGTTCTTC
CDR3aa: CASSEEVSGIYNEQFF

v_gene: TRBV30
d_gene: NA
abundance: NA
len: 15
j_gene: TRBJ1-2
CDR3nt: TGTGCCTGGAGTGCCCCTGGGGGGGCGAGCTATGGCTACACCTTC
CDR3aa: CAWSAPGGASYGYTF

v_gene: TRBV7-9
d_gene: TRBD1
abundance: NA
len: 15
j_gene: TRBJ2-7
CDR3nt: TGTGCCAGCAGTTGGTCTGGACAGGGATCTGTCGAGCAGTACTTC
CDR3aa: CASSWSGQGSVEQYF

v_gene: TRBV7-2
d_gene: TRBD1
abundance: few
len: 19
j_gene: TRBJ2-7
CDR3nt: TGTGCCAGCAGCTCCACACCGGGACAGGGGGCAGGGTCCCTCTACGAGCAGTACTTC
CDR3aa: CASSSTPGQGAGSLYEQYF

v_gene: TRBV6-5
d_gene: TRBD1
abundance: NA
len: 14
j_gene: TRBJ2-7
CDR3nt: TGTGCCAGCAGCCCCGACAGGGGTCCCTACGAGCAGTACTTC
CDR3aa: CASSPDRGPYEQYF

v_gene: TRBV19
d_gene: TRBD1
abundance: NA
len: 13
j_gene: TRBJ1-1
CDR3nt: TGTGCCAGTAGTATCGGACAGGACACTGAAGCTTTCTTT
CDR3aa: CASSIGQDTEAFF

v_gene: TRBV19
d_gene: TRBD1
abundance: few
len: 15
j_gene: TRBJ1-1
CDR3nt: TGTGCCAGTAGTGACAGGGGGCTGGGGAACACTGAAGCTTTCTTT
CDR3aa: CASSDRGLGNTEAFF

v_gene: TRBV5-6
d_gene: NA
abundance: once
len: 12
j_gene: TRBJ1-1
CDR3nt: TGTGCCAGCTCCTTTACCCCTAATGAAGCTTTCTTT
CDR3aa: CASSFTPNEAFF

v_gene: TRBV7-2
d_gene: NA
abundance: few
len: 16
j_gene: TRBJ1-6
CDR3nt: TGTGCCAGCAGCTTAGCGCCCCAGGGGCAGGATTCACCCCTCCACTTT
CDR3aa: CASSLAPQGQDSPLHF